These 32 T cell receptor beta chains came from one sample sequenced in a study of human T cells and chemical hapten exposure. TCRdb re-called the RACE reads with MiXCR, one entry per CDR3 protein. The sample shows tens of thousands of distinct CDR3 sequences, 12% of them seen only once. Time point given: patch test 3, about 24 weeks after DPC sensitization. Regarding treatment: therapeutic diphenylcyclopropenone sensitization with weekly scalp DPC. Researchers extracted total RNA from unfractionated whole blood. This material consisted of whole blood, taken in connection with sensitization to the hapten diphenylcyclopropenone (DPC). These receptors were obtained from a woman in her 40s with alopecia areata. Some clones in this sample may be carry-over from other donors' samples.

The V and J genes are TRBV7-9 and TRBJ2-1, with TRBD2 matching over 8 bases. V was pared by 3 bases and J by 4 bases, with 5 bases of the junction left unmatched. The CDR3 is made up of 15 amino acids. The V gene's germline CDR1 is SEHNR and CDR2 FQNEAQ (reference sequence). As DNA, the CDR3 is TGTGCCAGCAGCTTTAGCGGGGCCGTTTACAATGAGCAGTTCTTC. This gives the protein CASSFSGAVYNEQFF.

This chain uses TRBV7-9 with TRBJ2-7; D remains ambiguous. V lost 0 bases and J lost 2, with 5 bases in between. The CDR3 consists of 13 residues. Per the germline V gene, CDR1 is SEHNR and CDR2 is FQNEAQ (reference sequence). CDR3 sequence: CASSLATTYEQYF. The CDR3 DNA follows: TGTGCCAGCAGCTTAGCGACAACCTACGAGCAGTACTTC.

In its sample, this clonotype was seen many times. This CDR3 reads CASSFEYEQYF. The DNA of the CDR3 is TGTGCCAGCAGTTTTGAGTACGAGCAGTACTTC. The chain combines TRBV28 with TRBJ2-7; D is uncertain. The CDR3 has 11 amino acids. Germline V gives CDR1 MDHEN, CDR2 SYDVKM. Trimming cost V 3 bases and J 4 bases, with 4 bases left between them.

This clonotype was found a few times. One junction end does not reproduce the germline sequence, and a read error may be involved. The rearrangement uses TRBV12-3 or TRBV12-4 and TRBJ1-5; D unresolved. CDR3 length: 12 amino acids. The CDR3, as DNA: TGTGCCAGCAGTTTAGGGACTCAGTCCCAGCATTTT. Protein sequence: CASSLGTQSQHF.

The V and J genes are TRBV28 and TRBJ2-3, with D uncertain. Germline V gene data show CDR1 as MDHEN and CDR2 as SYDVKM. The CDR3 consists of 16 residues. The ends were cut back, 1 base at V and 1 base at J, with 12 bases in the middle. The CDR3 DNA reads TGTGCCAGCAGTTTATTAGGGATCATCCGCACAGATACGCAGTATTTT. This encodes CASSLLGIIRTDTQYF.

This clonotype was picked up many times. The chain carries TRBV6-4 and TRBJ1-6; possibly TRBD1 for D (6 bases). In germline, CDR1 is MRHNA, CDR2 SNTAGT. The length of the CDR3 is 16 residues. V was cut by 3 bases and J by 0 bases, with 9 bases left in between. The CDR3 sequence is CASSEGGGSYNSPLHF. CDR3 coding DNA: TGTGCCAGCAGTGAAGGGGGAGGCTCCTATAATTCACCCCTCCACTTT.

This clonotype was seen at least ten times. This chain links TRBV25-1 with TRBJ2-5; D possibly corresponds to TRBD2 (5 bases). Per the germline V gene, CDR1 is MGHDK and CDR2 is SYGVNS. V was clipped by 8 bases and J by 7 bases, with 11 bases between them. The CDR3 is 11 amino acids. The CDR3: CASSLDGTQYF. For the CDR3, the DNA is TGTGCCAGCTCACTAGACGGGACCCAGTACTTC.

The chain carries TRBV7-2 and TRBJ1-2, with 10 bases lining up with TRBD1. CDR3 length: 14 amino acids. CDR1 is SGHTA, CDR2 FQGNSA, per germline. V lost 7 bases to trimming and J lost 4 bases; unmatched junction nucleotides: 6. CDR3 protein: CASTRTGGSYGYTF. The CDR3, as DNA: TGTGCCAGCACCCGGACAGGGGGGAGCTATGGCTACACCTTC.

This clonotype was recorded many times. The chain recombines TRBV15 with TRBJ1-2; TRBD1 might be the D (5 bases). Germline lookup yields CDR1 LNHNV and CDR2 YYDKDF (reference sequence). V lost 1 base to trimming and J lost 8 bases, with 14 bases between them. This CDR3 is built from 14 residues. The chain's CDR3 is CATSRGDGPSGYTF. CDR3 DNA sequence: TGTGCCACCAGCAGAGGGGACGGGCCGTCGGGCTACACCTTC.

This clonotype was counted at least ten times. The chain is built from TRBV7-3 and TRBJ2-4; no firm D call. The CDR3 covers 15 residues. V lost 2 bases and J 4 bases, leaving 12 bases between the germline ends. CDR1 and CDR2 (germline): SGHTA, FQGTGA. The CDR3 nucleotides read TGTGCCAGCAGCTTAGCCCCGATGGGTAAAAACATTCAGTACTTC. It yields the protein CASSLAPMGKNIQYF. Based on the CDR3 plus reference TRBV7-3 and TRBJ2-4, the full variable domain is GAGVSQTPSNKVTEKGKYVELRCDPISGHTALYWYRQSLGQGPEFLIYFQGTGAADDSGLPNDRFFAVRPEGSVSTLKIQRTERGDSAVYLCASSLAPMGKNIQYFGAGTRLSVL.

The table lists this clonotype with a few counts. The CDR3 spells CASSKYRGETQYF. CDR3 bases: TGTGCCAGCAGCAAATACAGGGGAGAGACCCAGTACTTC. The chain combines TRBV21-1 with TRBJ2-5; the table names TRBD1, a call not compared with the DNA. TRBV21-1 is tagged as a pseudogene. The CDR3 covers 13 residues.

The CDR3 is CASRAGGLSTDTQYF. CDR3 coding DNA: TGTGCCAGCAGGGCGGGGGGGTTGAGCACAGATACGCAGTATTTT. This chain uses TRBV28 with TRBJ2-3, with TRBD2 identical over 9 bases. The CDR3 is made up of 15 amino acids. The germline V gene encodes CDR1 MDHEN and CDR2 SYDVKM. The junction had 4 bases not matched to a gene; V was cut back by 6 bases and J by 0 bases.

This chain connects TRBV7-2 to TRBJ2-5; TRBD1 agrees at 9 bases. V dropped 5 bases and J dropped 5; count of bases not matched to a gene: 3. This CDR3 spans 13 amino acids. Germline lookup yields CDR1 SGHTA and CDR2 FQGNSA. The DNA for the CDR3 is TGTGCCAGCAGCCCTGGACAGGGGGAGACCCAGTACTTC. Translation: CASSPGQGETQYF.

The chain combines TRBV20-1 with TRBJ2-3; 9 bases agree with TRBD2. This CDR3 is built from 14 residues. Germline CDR1 and CDR2: DFQATT and SNEGSKA (reference sequence). V dropped 3 bases and J dropped 5; count of bases not matched to a gene: 6. This chain's CDR3 is CSASRREGEDTQYF. The DNA for the CDR3 is TGCAGTGCTAGCCGGCGGGAGGGGGAAGATACGCAGTATTTT.

In its sample, this clonotype was seen many times. The chain combines TRBV11-2 with TRBJ2-2, with D possibly being TRBD1 (5 bases). With 3 bases removed from V and 3 bases from J, the gap between germline ends came to 11 bases. This CDR3 has 15 amino acids. Looked up from germline, CDR1 is SGHAT and CDR2 is FQNNGV. The CDR3 loop reads CASSLFQGDTGELFF. CDR3 coding DNA: TGTGCCAGCAGCTTGTTTCAGGGTGACACCGGGGAGCTGTTTTTT.

This clonotype was detected many times. The V and J genes are TRBV29-1 and TRBJ1-1, with 8 bases aligning to TRBD1. The CDR3 loop spans 13 amino acids. CDR1 is SQVTM and CDR2 is ANQGSEA in the germline V gene. The ends lost 5 bases at V and 4 bases at J; junction bases unmatched: 6. The CDR3 DNA reads TGCAGCGTTTGCCAAACAGGGGGCACTGAAGCTTTCTTT. Amino acid sequence: CSVCQTGGTEAFF.

J is TRBJ2-1 and V is TRBV7-9; TRBD1 agrees at 8 bases. This CDR3 comprises 16 residues. Germline loops: CDR1 SEHNR, CDR2 FQNEAQ (reference sequence). Trimming took 5 bases from V and 6 from J; bases not matched to a gene: 12. CDR3 residues: CASSQLAIGQGNEQFF. CDR3 DNA: TGTGCCAGCAGCCAACTCGCTATCGGACAGGGCAATGAGCAGTTCTTC.

This clonotype is labeled as medium-sized (0.01 to 0.1%). The rearrangement uses TRBV29-1 and TRBJ2-2; D gene ambiguous. This CDR3 is built from 14 residues. The ends were cut back, 4 bases at V and 1 base at J, with 10 bases in the middle. Germline-derived CDR1 and CDR2 are SQVTM and ANQGSEA. The DNA for the CDR3 is TGCAGCGTTGTTACTCAGCGGAACACCGGGGAGCTGTTTTTT. Translated: CSVVTQRNTGELFF.

The gene calls are TRBV9 and TRBJ1-1; D not resolved. Trimming shortened V by 3 bases and J by 2 bases, and 11 bases separated the two germline ends. Germline CDR1 is SGDLS and CDR2 is YYNGEE. The CDR3 is 14 amino acids. As DNA, the CDR3 is TGTGCCAGCAGCGCCGGAGATCCCAACACTGAAGCTTTCTTT. Its translation: CASSAGDPNTEAFF.

This clonotype was counted at least ten times. The chain links TRBV7-9 to TRBJ2-3; 8 nucleotides match TRBD2. CDR3 length equals 15 residues. Germline CDR1 is SEHNR and CDR2 is FQNEAQ (reference sequence). Germline trimming cut 3 bases from V and 1 base from J; bases unmatched to any gene: 3. The CDR3, as DNA: TGTGCCAGCAGCTTTTCAGCGGGGGGCACAGATACGCAGTATTTT. Translated, it gives CASSFSAGGTDTQYF.

This clonotype appeared a few times. The chain combines TRBV28 with TRBJ1-1, with a tentative D call TRBD1 (5 bases). The V end lost 7 bases, the J end lost 3 bases, and 15 bases lay between the germline ends. The CDR3 is made up of 14 amino acids. Per germline, CDR1 MDHEN and CDR2 SYDVKM. The CDR3 nucleotides read TGTGCCAGCACCCCGGGGGGTGCGGACACTGAAGCTTTCTTT. This gives the protein CASTPGGADTEAFF.

This clonotype was counted many times. The chain combines TRBV7-9 with TRBJ1-5; D is unresolved. V lost 4 bases, J lost 6 bases, and 22 bases lay in between. Germline CDR1 is SEHNR and CDR2 is FQNEAQ (reference sequence). The CDR3 loop spans 17 amino acids. CDR3 residues: CASSSSWETRGGQPQHF. The CDR3 region has the DNA TGTGCCAGCAGCTCCTCATGGGAGACTCGGGGTGGTCAGCCCCAGCATTTT.

This clonotype was recorded a few times. V gene TRBV7-2 combines with J gene TRBJ2-1; 8 bases align to TRBD1. The ends lost 5 bases at V and 4 bases at J; junction bases unmatched: 7. The CDR3 extends over 15 amino acids. Germline V gene lookup returns CDR1 SGHTA and CDR2 FQGNSA. CDR3 DNA sequence: TGTGCCAGCAGCACCGACAGGGGTCGATACAATGAGCAGTTCTTC. This sequence encodes CASSTDRGRYNEQFF.

This clonotype has a handful of counts. This chain links TRBV4-1 with TRBJ1-1, with a possible D match to TRBD1 (5 bases). The V and J ends lost 4 bases and 1 base respectively, with 13 bases between them. The CDR3 sequence is 15 residues long. Per the germline V gene, CDR1 is MGHRA and CDR2 is YSYEKL. CDR3 sequence reads: CASSPWAGKNTEAFF. In DNA, the CDR3 is TGCGCCAGCAGCCCTTGGGCAGGGAAGAACACTGAAGCTTTCTTT.

This clonotype was recorded a few times. The chain has TRBV11-2 and TRBJ2-5; maybe TRBD2 (6 bases). V lost 6 bases and J lost 5, with 13 bases in between. Germline loops: CDR1 SGHAT, CDR2 FQNNGV. The length of the CDR3 is 13 residues. CDR3 in DNA: TGTGCCAGCAGGGAGGCAGGGAGGGAGACCCAGTACTTC. Its protein product is CASREAGRETQYF.

The V and J genes are TRBV28 and TRBJ2-4; TRBD1 aligns across 10 bases. Trimming at V came to 6 bases and at J to 3 bases, leaving 8 bases not matched to a gene. The CDR3 runs 16 residues. Germline lookup yields CDR1 MDHEN and CDR2 SYDVKM. The CDR3 sequence: CASRTTGGVGKNIQYF. The CDR3 DNA reads TGTGCCAGCAGGACGACAGGGGGCGTAGGCAAAAACATTCAGTACTTC.

As for this clonotype: Since a much larger clone is just one base distant, this may be a read error. The chain combines TRBV12-3 or TRBV12-4 with TRBJ1-5; no reliable D call. This CDR3 has 16 residues. CDR3 protein: CARSFSLLGSNQPQHF. CDR3 nucleotide sequence: TGTGCCCGCAGTTTTTCTCTGTTGGGGAGCAATCAGCCCCAGCATTTT.

By share, this clonotype ranks as medium-sized (0.01 to 0.1%). The chain is built from TRBV2 and TRBJ2-5, with 9 bases aligning to TRBD2. The germline CDR1 and CDR2 sequences are SNHLY and FYNNEI. V gave up 7 bases and J gave up 0 bases; unmatched junction bases: 6. This CDR3 spans 15 amino acids. CDR3: CASKPIAGDQETQYF. CDR3 bases: TGTGCCAGCAAGCCTATAGCGGGGGACCAAGAGACCCAGTACTTC.

This chain joins TRBV28 and TRBJ2-4; D call uncertain. The CDR3 has 14 amino acids. Germline values: CDR1 MDHEN, CDR2 SYDVKM. Deletions cut 5 bases from V and 1 base from J, with 9 bases between. CDR3: CASSEGLAKNIQYF. The CDR3 bases are TGTGCCAGCAGTGAAGGGTTGGCCAAAAACATTCAGTACTTC.

This clonotype was seen more than once but under ten times. V and J are TRBV5-5 and TRBJ2-1, with a tentative D call TRBD1 (5 bases). The germline CDR1 and CDR2 sequences are SGHKS and YYEKEE (reference sequence). The germline V and J ends were trimmed by 10 bases and 5 bases, with 16 bases remaining between them. This CDR3 comprises 13 residues. The CDR3 sequence is CAGSFGAHNEQFF. CDR3 bases: TGTGCCGGATCGTTTGGGGCCCACAATGAGCAGTTCTTC.

This clonotype occurred many times. The gene calls are TRBV18 and TRBJ2-7; 9 bases are shared with TRBD1. CDR3 length equals 14 residues. Germline assignment: CDR1 KGHSH and CDR2 LQKENI. V trimming: 3 bases; J trimming: 7 bases; junction bases outside the gene matches: 7. CDR3 DNA: TGTGCCAGCTCACCCGGGACAGGGAACTGGGAGCAGTACTTC. This translates into CASSPGTGNWEQYF.

This clonotype has only a few counts. V and J are TRBV28 and TRBJ1-2, with TRBD1 matching 8 bases. The CDR3 runs to 14 residues. V shed 5 bases and J 8 bases; nucleotides not matched to a gene: 10. Germline CDR1 reads MDHEN; CDR2 reads SYDVKM. CDR3 residues: CASSTPGQGQGYTF. The DNA of the CDR3 is TGTGCCAGCAGTACCCCCGGACAGGGTCAGGGCTACACCTTC.